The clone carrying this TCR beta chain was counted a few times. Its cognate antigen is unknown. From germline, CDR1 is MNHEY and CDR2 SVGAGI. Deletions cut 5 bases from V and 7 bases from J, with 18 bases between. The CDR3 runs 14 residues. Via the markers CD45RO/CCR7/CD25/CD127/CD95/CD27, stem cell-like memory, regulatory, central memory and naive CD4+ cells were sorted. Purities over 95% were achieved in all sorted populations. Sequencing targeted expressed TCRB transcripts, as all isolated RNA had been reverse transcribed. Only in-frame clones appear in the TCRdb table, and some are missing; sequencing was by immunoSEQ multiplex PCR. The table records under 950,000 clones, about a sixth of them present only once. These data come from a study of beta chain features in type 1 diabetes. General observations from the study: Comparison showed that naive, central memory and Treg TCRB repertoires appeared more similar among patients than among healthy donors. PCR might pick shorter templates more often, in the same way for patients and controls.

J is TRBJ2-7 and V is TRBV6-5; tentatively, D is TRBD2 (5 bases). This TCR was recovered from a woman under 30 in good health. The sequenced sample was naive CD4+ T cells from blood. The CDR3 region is CASSNSPFGVEQYF. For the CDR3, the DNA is TGTGCCAGCAGTAACAGCCCCTTCGGGGTGGAGCAGTACTTC.